These 22 T cell receptor beta chains were all obtained from the same sample, sequenced in a study of OX40 agonist ivuxolimab in advanced cancers. Using immunoSEQ multiplex PCR, the repertoire was profiled, and TCRdb retains in-frame clones only, with some absent. The sample contains 46,000 or so clones, more than 70% of which appear only once. The sequenced sample was CD4+ or CD8+ T cells sorted from blood, obtained in a trial of the OX40 agonist ivuxolimab. The receptors derive from an adult with an advanced solid tumor such as melanoma, head and neck, liver or kidney cancer.

V and J are TRBV11-2 and TRBJ2-5, with TRBD2 identical over 11 bases. V lost 1 base, J lost 4 bases, and 8 bases stayed unmatched. In germline, CDR1 is SGHAT, CDR2 FQNNGV. The CDR3 length is 17 residues. CDR3 sequence: CASSLVRASGRRETQYF. The CDR3, as DNA: TGTGCCAGCAGCTTAGTTCGGGCTAGCGGGAGGCGAGAGACCCAGTACTTC.

This clone has only a few counts. V is TRBV15 and J is TRBJ1-3; TRBD1 matches at 7 bases. Per germline, CDR1 LNHNV and CDR2 YYDKDF (reference sequence). The CDR3 has 14 amino acids. V lost 2 bases, J lost 2 bases, and 0 bases stayed unmatched. The CDR3 loop is CATSRTGAGNTIYF. The CDR3 bases are TGTGCCACCAGCAGAACAGGGGCTGGAAACACCATATATTTT.

This clone showed up just once. The V and J genes are TRBV19 and TRBJ2-5; either TRBD1 or TRBD2 may fit D (6 bases each). This CDR3 is 13 amino acids long. V was pared by 3 bases and J by 5 bases, with 10 bases between. Germline V lookup: CDR1 LNHDA, CDR2 SQIVND (reference sequence). The chain's CDR3 is CASSMGGRETQYF. The DNA of the CDR3 is TGTGCCAGTAGTATGGGGGGCCGGGAGACCCAGTACTTC. The whole variable domain, remainder taken from reference TRBV19 and TRBJ2-5, is DGGITQSPKYLFRKEGQNVTLSCEQNLNHDAMYWYRQDPGQGLRLIYYSQIVNDFQKGDIAEGYSVSREKKESFPLTVTSAQKNPTAFYLCASSMGGRETQYFGPGTRLLVL.

The chain combines TRBV28 with TRBJ1-2; a possible D gene is TRBD1 (5 bases). The germline CDR1 and CDR2 sequences are MDHEN and SYDVKM. The CDR3 has 15 residues. V was clipped by 3 bases and J by 1 base, with 12 bases between them. In DNA form, the CDR3 reads TGTGCCAGCAGTTTGGGAGGGGCTCGTAACTATGGCTACACCTTC. This encodes CASSLGGARNYGYTF.

This clone was seen more than once but under ten times. The chain employs TRBV5-5 and TRBJ1-1, with 7 bases identical to TRBD1. CDR1 and CDR2 (germline): SGHKS, YYEKEE (reference sequence). Losses at the gene ends were 1 base for V and 4 bases for J; bases not matched to a gene: 7. There are 15 residues in the CDR3. The CDR3 DNA follows: TGTGCCAGCAGCTTGTCTCCCACAGGGGTCACTGAAGCTTTCTTT. This translates into CASSLSPTGVTEAFF.

This rearrangement joins TRBV19 to TRBJ2-5, with TRBD2 matching over 8 bases. Germline-derived CDR1 and CDR2 are LNHDA and SQIVND (reference sequence). V dropped 1 base and J dropped 4; count of bases not matched to a gene: 8. This CDR3 comprises 16 residues. The CDR3 loop reads CASSIVLAERGETQYF. For the CDR3, the DNA is TGTGCCAGTAGTATAGTACTAGCGGAGAGGGGAGAGACCCAGTACTTC.

This clone was counted only a few times. CDR3 nucleotide sequence: TGTGCCAGCCGACAGGGCGCGAGGTACGAGCAGTACTTC. Translated, it gives CASRQGARYEQYF. The chain uses TRBV6-5 and TRBJ2-7; 7 bases line up with TRBD1. The CDR3 extends over 13 amino acids. V lost 8 bases and J lost 4; bases outside the gene matches: 8. Per germline, CDR1 MNHEY and CDR2 SVGAGI.

This clone was seen a single time. The J gene is TRBJ2-7, the V gene TRBV5-4; the D gene is possibly TRBD1 (6 bases). The CDR3 covers 12 residues. Germline V gene data show CDR1 as SGHNT and CDR2 as YYREEE (reference sequence). With 4 bases removed from V and 7 bases from J, the gap between germline ends came to 12 bases. In DNA form, the CDR3 reads TGTGCCAGCAGCCAACCCACAGGGGAGCAGTACTTC. Residues: CASSQPTGEQYF.

CDR3 sequence reads: CASTKRDRVSLVANEKLFF. The CDR3 DNA sequence: TGTGCCAGCACCAAAAGGGACAGGGTCTCACTTGTGGCTAATGAAAAACTGTTTTTT. The rearrangement joins TRBV27 to TRBJ1-4, with 9 bases aligning to TRBD1. This CDR3 spans 19 amino acids. The J segment lost 3 bases and the V segment lost 7 bases, leaving 18 bases of the junction unmatched. Germline V gives CDR1 MNHEY, CDR2 SMNVEV (reference sequence).

The rearrangement uses TRBV5-4 and TRBJ2-2; D gene uncertain. V dropped 4 bases and J dropped 2 bases, with 12 bases sitting between them. This CDR3 is built from 15 residues. From germline, CDR1 is SGHNT and CDR2 YYREEE (reference sequence). CDR3 coding DNA: TGTGCCAGCAGCCCACGGACGGTCAACACCGGGGAGCTGTTTTTT. It translates to CASSPRTVNTGELFF.

The chain recombines TRBV5-4 with TRBJ1-1, with 11 bases identical to TRBD1. There are 15 residues in the CDR3. Germline trimming cut 5 bases from V and 4 bases from J; bases unmatched to any gene: 7. From germline, CDR1 is SGHNT and CDR2 YYREEE (reference sequence). The CDR3, as DNA: TGTGCCAGCAGGTCCATGGGGACAGGGGGCACTGAAGCTTTCTTT. Protein product: CASRSMGTGGTEAFF.

The V and J genes are TRBV10-3 and TRBJ1-1; TRBD1 agrees at 9 bases. The trim removed 4 bases at V and 1 base at J, leaving 7 bases unmatched. The CDR3 totals 16 residues. CDR1 is ENHRY and CDR2 is SYGVKD in the germline V gene. CDR3 loop: CAISGGQGQGNTEAFF. DNA for the CDR3: TGTGCCATCAGTGGAGGACAGGGGCAAGGGAACACTGAAGCTTTCTTT.

The rearrangement joins TRBV7-3 to TRBJ1-1; D is unresolved. Germline CDR1 SGHTA, CDR2 FQGTGA. The CDR3 consists of 16 residues. V lost 2 bases and J lost 0, with 13 bases in between. CDR3 protein: CASSLGVLGMNTEAFF. Written as DNA, the CDR3 is TGTGCCAGCAGCTTAGGAGTATTGGGCATGAACACTGAAGCTTTCTTT.

J is TRBJ2-1 and V is TRBV10-1; D is possibly TRBD2 (5 bases). Trimming removed 1 base at V and 5 bases at J, with 12 bases between. From germline, CDR1 is WNHNN and CDR2 SYGVQD (reference sequence). The CDR3 runs 15 residues. The CDR3 reads CASSEYPSKNNEQFF. CDR3 in DNA: TGCGCCAGCAGTGAGTACCCTAGCAAGAACAATGAGCAGTTCTTC.

V and J are TRBV10-1 and TRBJ1-6, with D tentatively TRBD1 (5 bases). Germline V gives CDR1 WNHNN, CDR2 SYGVQD (reference sequence). The CDR3 runs to 14 residues. The V and J ends lost 9 bases and 9 bases respectively, with 18 bases between them. CDR3 in amino acids: CASSPGTRFSPLHF. Here the CDR3 DNA reads TGCGCCAGTTCACCGGGGACGCGTTTTTCACCCCTCCACTTT.

This clone is judged medium-sized. The chain employs TRBV14 and TRBJ1-1; D unclear. V was cut by 0 bases and J by 6 bases, with 11 bases left in between. Germline V lookup: CDR1 SGHDN, CDR2 FVKESK. There are 14 residues in the CDR3. CDR3 residues: CASSQDRSRSEAFF. The CDR3 DNA is TGTGCCAGCAGCCAAGATAGGTCGCGCTCTGAAGCTTTCTTT.

The chain employs TRBV4-2 and TRBJ1-2, with a tentative D call TRBD1 (5 bases). Germline V gene sequence: CDR1 LGHNA, CDR2 YNFKEQ. This CDR3 comprises 15 residues. Trimming removed 5 bases from V and 4 bases from J, with 17 bases in between. CDR3 bases: TGTGCCAGCAGCTTGAGCGGGGGGACGGGCTATGGCTACACCTTC. It translates to CASSLSGGTGYGYTF.

The rearrangement uses TRBV7-9 and TRBJ2-5; TRBD2 matches at 7 bases. V dropped 2 bases and J dropped 5; count of bases not matched to a gene: 11. The CDR3 runs to 16 residues. Germline-derived CDR1 and CDR2 are SEHNR and FQNEAQ (reference sequence). The DNA of the CDR3 is TGTGCCAGCAGCTTACGGGCTAGCGGTCGGGGCGAGACCCAGTACTTC. It is translated as CASSLRASGRGETQYF.

This clone was counted a few times. The rearrangement links TRBV7-9 to TRBJ1-1; D unresolved. The germline CDR1 and CDR2 sequences are SEHNR and FQNEAQ (reference sequence). V lost 3 bases and J lost 5, with 16 bases in between. This CDR3 is 15 amino acids long. As DNA, the CDR3 is TGTGCCAGCAGCTTCGCGAGAGGGTCGGTGACTGAAGCTTTCTTT. The encoded protein is CASSFARGSVTEAFF.

The chain has TRBV19 and TRBJ1-2, with D possibly being TRBD1 (5 bases). Trimming pared 7 bases from V and 7 bases from J, leaving 10 bases between. The CDR3 runs to 11 residues. From germline, CDR1 is LNHDA and CDR2 SQIVND (reference sequence). The CDR3 sequence: CASTQGVGYTF. CDR3 nucleotide sequence: TGTGCCAGTACCCAGGGCGTTGGCTACACCTTC.

This sequence joins TRBV2 and TRBJ1-5, with 9 bases lining up with TRBD1. Germline CDR1 reads SNHLY; CDR2 reads FYNNEI. This CDR3 has 14 amino acids. V lost 7 bases to trimming and J lost 6 bases; unmatched junction nucleotides: 7. DNA of the CDR3: TGTGCCAGCATCCCGACAGGGGGAGGTCAGCCCCAGCATTTT. This codes for CASIPTGGGQPQHF. The full variable domain, in which reference TRBV2 and TRBJ1-5 provide the parts outside the CDR3, is EPEVTQTPSHQVTQMGQEVILRCVPISNHLYFYWYRQILGQKVEFLVSFYNNEISEKSEIFDDQFSVERPDGSNFTLKIRSTKLEDSAMYFCASIPTGGGQPQHFGDGTRLSIL.

V is TRBV5-8 and J is TRBJ2-5; D ambiguous. Germline lookup yields CDR1 SGHTS and CDR2 YDEGEE. This CDR3 is 13 amino acids long. Trimming took 9 bases from V and 5 from J, leaving 17 bases between them. The CDR3 sequence is CATAARLGETQYF. The CDR3 DNA sequence: TGTGCCACCGCGGCGCGCTTAGGGGAGACCCAGTACTTC.